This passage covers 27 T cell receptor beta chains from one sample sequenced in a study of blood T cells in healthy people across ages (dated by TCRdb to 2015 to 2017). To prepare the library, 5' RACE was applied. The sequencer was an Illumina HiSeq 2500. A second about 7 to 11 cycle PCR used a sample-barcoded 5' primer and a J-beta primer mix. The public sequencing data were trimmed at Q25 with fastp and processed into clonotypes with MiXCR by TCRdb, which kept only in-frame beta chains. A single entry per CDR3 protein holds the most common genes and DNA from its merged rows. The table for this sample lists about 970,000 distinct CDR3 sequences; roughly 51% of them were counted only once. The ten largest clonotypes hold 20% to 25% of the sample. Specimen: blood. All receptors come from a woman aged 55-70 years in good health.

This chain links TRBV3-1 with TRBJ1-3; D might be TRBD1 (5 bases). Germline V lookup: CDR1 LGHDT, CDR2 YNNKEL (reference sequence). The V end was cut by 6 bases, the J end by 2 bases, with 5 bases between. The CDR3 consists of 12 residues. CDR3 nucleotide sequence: TGTGCCAGCAGGGGGGCTGGAAACACCATATATTTT. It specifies CASRGAGNTIYF.

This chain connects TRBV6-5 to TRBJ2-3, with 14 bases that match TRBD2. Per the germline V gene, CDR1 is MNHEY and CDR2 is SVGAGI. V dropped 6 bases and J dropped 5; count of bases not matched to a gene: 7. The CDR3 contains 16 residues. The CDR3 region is CASSRLAGGPGDTQYF. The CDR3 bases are TGTGCCAGCAGCCGACTAGCGGGAGGGCCTGGAGATACGCAGTATTTT.

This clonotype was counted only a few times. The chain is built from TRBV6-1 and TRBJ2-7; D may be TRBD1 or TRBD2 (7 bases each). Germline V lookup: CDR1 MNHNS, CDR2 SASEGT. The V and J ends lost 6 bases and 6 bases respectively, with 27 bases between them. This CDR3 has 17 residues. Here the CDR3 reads CASRWDSGVGSPLEQYF. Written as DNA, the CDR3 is TGTGCCAGCAGGTGGGACAGCGGGGTAGGGTCTCCTCTCGAGCAGTACTTC.

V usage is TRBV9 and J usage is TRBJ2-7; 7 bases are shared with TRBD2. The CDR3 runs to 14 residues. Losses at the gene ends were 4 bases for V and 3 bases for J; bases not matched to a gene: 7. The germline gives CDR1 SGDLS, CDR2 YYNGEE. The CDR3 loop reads CASSIERDGYEQYF. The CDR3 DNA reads TGTGCCAGCAGCATAGAGCGGGATGGCTACGAGCAGTACTTC.

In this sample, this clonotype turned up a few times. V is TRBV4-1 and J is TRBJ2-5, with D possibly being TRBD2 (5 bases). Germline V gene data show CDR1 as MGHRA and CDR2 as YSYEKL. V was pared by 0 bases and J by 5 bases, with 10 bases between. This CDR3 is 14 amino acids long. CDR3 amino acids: CASSQEGLEETQYF. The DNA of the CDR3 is TGCGCCAGCAGCCAAGAAGGACTCGAGGAGACCCAGTACTTC.

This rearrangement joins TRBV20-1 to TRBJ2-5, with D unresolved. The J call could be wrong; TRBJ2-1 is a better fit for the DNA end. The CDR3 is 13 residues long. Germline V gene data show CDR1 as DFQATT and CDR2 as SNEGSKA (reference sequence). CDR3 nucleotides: TGCAGTGCTAGTCGAAACAGCCAAGAGACCCAGTTCTTC. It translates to CSASRNSQETQFF.

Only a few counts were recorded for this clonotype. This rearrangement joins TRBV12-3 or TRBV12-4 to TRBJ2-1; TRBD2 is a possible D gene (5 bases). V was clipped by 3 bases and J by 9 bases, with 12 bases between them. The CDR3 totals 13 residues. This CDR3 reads CASSFQLAVEQFF. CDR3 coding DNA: TGTGCCAGCAGTTTTCAGCTAGCTGTTGAGCAGTTCTTC.

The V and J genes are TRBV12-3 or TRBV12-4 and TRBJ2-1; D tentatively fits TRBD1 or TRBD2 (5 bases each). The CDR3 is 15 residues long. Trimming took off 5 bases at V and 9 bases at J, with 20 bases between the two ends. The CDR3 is CASSPTGPKSGEQFF. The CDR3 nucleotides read TGTGCCAGCAGTCCCACGGGACCGAAATCGGGTGAGCAGTTCTTC.

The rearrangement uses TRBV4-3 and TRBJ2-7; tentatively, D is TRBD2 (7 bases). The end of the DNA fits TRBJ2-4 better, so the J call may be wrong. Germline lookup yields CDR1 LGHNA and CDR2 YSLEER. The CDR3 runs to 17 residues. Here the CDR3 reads CASSQEGGLATKNIQYF. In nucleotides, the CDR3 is TGCGCCAGCAGCCAAGAGGGGGGGCTAGCTACCAAAAACATTCAGTACTTC.

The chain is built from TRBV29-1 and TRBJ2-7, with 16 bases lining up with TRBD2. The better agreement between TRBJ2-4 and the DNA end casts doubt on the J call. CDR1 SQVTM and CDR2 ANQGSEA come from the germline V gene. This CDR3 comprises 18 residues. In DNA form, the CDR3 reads TGCAGCGCACCTCCGGGACTAGCGGGAGGGCCAAAGAGATACATTCAGTACTTC. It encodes CSAPPGLAGGPKRYIQYF.

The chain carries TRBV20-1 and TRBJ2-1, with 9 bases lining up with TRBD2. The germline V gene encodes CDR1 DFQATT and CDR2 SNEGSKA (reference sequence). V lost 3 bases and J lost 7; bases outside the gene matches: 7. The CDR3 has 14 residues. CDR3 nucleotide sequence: TGCAGTGCTAGTCTAGCGGGATCGGTGAATGAGCAGTTCTTC. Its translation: CSASLAGSVNEQFF.

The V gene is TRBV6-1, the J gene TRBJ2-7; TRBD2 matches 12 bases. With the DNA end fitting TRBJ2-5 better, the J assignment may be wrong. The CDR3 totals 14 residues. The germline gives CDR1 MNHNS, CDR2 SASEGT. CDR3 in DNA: TGTGCCATTTCGACTAGCGGGAGAGAAGAGACCCAGTACTTC. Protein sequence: CAISTSGREETQYF.

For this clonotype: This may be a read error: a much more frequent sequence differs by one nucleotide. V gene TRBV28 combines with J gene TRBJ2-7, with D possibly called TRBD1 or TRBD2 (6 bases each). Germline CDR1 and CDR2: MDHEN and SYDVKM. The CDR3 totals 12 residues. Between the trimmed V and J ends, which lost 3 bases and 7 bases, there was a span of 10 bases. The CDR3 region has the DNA TGTGCCAGCAGTTTGCGGGACAATGAGCAGTACTTC. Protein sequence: CASSLRDNEQYF.

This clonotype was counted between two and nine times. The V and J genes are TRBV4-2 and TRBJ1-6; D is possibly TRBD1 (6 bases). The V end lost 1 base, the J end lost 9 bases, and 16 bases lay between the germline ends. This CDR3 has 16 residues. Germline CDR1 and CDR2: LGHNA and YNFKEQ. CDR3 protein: CASSQGTAAGGSPLHF. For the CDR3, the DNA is TGTGCCAGCAGCCAAGGGACAGCTGCCGGGGGTTCACCCCTCCACTTT.

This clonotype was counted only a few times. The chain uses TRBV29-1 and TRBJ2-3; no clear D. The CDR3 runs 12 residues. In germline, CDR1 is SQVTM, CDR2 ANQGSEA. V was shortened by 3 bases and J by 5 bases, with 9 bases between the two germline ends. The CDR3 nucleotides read TGCAGCGTTGATTGGGAAGGAGATACGCAGTATTTT. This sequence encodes CSVDWEGDTQYF.

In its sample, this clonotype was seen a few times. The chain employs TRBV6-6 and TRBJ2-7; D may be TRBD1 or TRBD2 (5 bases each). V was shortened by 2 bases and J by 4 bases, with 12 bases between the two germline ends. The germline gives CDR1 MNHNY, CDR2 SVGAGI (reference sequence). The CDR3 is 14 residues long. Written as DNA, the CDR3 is TGTGCCAGCAGTTACGGGGACGGGGAGTACGAGCAGTACTTC. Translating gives CASSYGDGEYEQYF.

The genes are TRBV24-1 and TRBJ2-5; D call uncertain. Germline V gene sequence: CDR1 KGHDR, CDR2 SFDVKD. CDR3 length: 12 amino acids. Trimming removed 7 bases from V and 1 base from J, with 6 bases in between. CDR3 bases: TGTGCCACCAGGGGTATCCAAGAGACCCAGTACTTC. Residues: CATRGIQETQYF.

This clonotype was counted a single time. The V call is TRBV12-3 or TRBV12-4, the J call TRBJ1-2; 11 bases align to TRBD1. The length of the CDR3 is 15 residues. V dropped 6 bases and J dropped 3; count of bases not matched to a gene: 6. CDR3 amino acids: CASRQPGQGDYGYTF. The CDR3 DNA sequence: TGTGCCAGCAGGCAACCGGGACAGGGGGACTATGGCTACACCTTC.

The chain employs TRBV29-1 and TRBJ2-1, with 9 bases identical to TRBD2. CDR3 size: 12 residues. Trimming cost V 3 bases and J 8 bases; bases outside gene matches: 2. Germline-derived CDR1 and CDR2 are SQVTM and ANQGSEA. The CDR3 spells CSVEGLADEQFF. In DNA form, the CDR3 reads TGCAGCGTTGAGGGACTAGCAGATGAGCAGTTCTTC.

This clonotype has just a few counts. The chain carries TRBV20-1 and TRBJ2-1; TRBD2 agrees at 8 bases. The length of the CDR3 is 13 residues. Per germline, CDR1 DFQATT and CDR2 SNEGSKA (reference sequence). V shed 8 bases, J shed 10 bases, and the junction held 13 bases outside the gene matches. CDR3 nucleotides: TGCAGTCCGAGCGGAGCGGGAGTCTACGAGCAGTTCTTC. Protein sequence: CSPSGAGVYEQFF.

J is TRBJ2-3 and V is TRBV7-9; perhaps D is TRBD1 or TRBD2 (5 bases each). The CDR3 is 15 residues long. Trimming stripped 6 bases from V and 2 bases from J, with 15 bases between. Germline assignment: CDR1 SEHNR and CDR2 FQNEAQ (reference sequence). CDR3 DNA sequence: TGTGCCAGCAGAAGGGACCAAACCGACACAGATACGCAGTATTTT. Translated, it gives CASRRDQTDTDTQYF.

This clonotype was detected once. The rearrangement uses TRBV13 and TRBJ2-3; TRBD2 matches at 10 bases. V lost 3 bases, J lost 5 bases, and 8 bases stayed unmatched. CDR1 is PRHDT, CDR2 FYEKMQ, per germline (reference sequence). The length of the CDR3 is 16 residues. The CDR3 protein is CASSLGGLAGEDTQYF. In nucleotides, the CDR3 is TGTGCCAGCAGCTTGGGTGGCCTAGCGGGAGAAGATACGCAGTATTTT.

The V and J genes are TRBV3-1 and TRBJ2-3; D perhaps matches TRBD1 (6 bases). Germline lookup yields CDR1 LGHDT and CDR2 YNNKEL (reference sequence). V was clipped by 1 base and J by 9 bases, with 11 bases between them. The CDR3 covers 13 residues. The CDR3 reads CASSQAKGETQYF. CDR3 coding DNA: TGTGCCAGCAGCCAAGCCAAGGGGGAAACGCAGTATTTT.

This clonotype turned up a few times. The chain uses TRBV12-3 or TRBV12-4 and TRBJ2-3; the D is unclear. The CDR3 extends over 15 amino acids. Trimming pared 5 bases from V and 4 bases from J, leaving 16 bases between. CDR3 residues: CASSPDGGPADTQYF. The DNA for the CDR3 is TGTGCCAGCAGTCCCGACGGTGGTCCCGCAGATACGCAGTATTTT.

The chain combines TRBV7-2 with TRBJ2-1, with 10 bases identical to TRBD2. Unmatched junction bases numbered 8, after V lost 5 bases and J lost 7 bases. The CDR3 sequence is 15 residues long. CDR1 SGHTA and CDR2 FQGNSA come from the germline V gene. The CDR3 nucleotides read TGTGCCAGCAGCACACTAGCGGGACTGGGGAATGAGCAGTTCTTC. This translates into CASSTLAGLGNEQFF. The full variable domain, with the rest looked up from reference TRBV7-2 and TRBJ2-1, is GAGVSQSPSNKVTEKGKDVELRCDPISGHTALYWYRQSLGQGLEFLIYFQGNSAPDKSGLPSDRFSAERTGGSVSTLTIQRTQQEDSAVYLCASSTLAGLGNEQFFGPGTRLTVL.

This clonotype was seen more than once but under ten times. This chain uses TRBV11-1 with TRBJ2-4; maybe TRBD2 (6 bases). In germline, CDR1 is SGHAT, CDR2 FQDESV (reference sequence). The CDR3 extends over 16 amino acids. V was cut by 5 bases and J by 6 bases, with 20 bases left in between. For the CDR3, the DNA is TGTGCCAGCAGCCTACGGGGAAGAGCAGCGGGAAACATTCAGTACTTC. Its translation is CASSLRGRAAGNIQYF.

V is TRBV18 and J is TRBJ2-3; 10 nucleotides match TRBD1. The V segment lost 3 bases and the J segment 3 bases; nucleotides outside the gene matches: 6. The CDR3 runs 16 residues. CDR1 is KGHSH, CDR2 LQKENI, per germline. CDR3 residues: CASSPRDRGGTDTQYF. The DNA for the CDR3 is TGTGCCAGCTCACCCCGGGACAGGGGAGGTACAGATACGCAGTATTTT. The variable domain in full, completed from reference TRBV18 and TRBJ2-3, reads NAGVMQNPRHLVRRRGQEARLRCSPMKGHSHVYWYRQLPEEGLKFMVYLQKENIIDESGMPKERFSAEFPKEGPSILRIQQVVRGDSAAYFCASSPRDRGGTDTQYFGPGTRLTVL.